Listed below are T cell receptor beta chains from one sample, sequenced in a study of vaccination effects on CD4 cells after COVID-19. Produced via immunoSEQ multiplex PCR; TCRdb's table is partial and in-frame only. This table holds 55,000 to 70,000 clones, under 85% found once. The antigens for these receptors are not known. This specimen was CD4+ T cells from PBMCs cultured with HCoV-OC43 spike peptides, taken after COVID-19 vaccination. Source of these receptors: a human donor who received a COVID-19 vaccine. CDR3s include the opening cysteine and the closing phenylalanine or tryptophan. D genes are given only for firm matches. Not every row has a clone size; where given, it reads once, few, many or a size class.

V: TRBV14
size: .
J: TRBJ1-6
D: TRBD1
DNA: TGTGCCAGCAGCCTCGGACAGGCGAGGTCACCCCTCCACTTT
CDR3: CASSLGQARSPLHF

V: TRBV28
size: .
J: TRBJ1-2
D: TRBD1
DNA: TGTGCCAGCAGTCTGTATGACGGACAGGAAATCCTCACCTTC
CDR3: CASSLYDGQEILTF

V: TRBV28
size: .
J: TRBJ2-2
D: .
DNA: TGTGCCAGCAGTCCTGAGGGGAGCACCGGGGAGCTGTTTTTT
CDR3: CASSPEGSTGELFF

V: TRBV5-1
size: .
J: TRBJ2-1
D: TRBD1
DNA: TGCGCCAGCAGCGGCCGGGACAGGGAGGGACGGGGAAATGAGCAGTTCTTC
CDR3: CASSGRDREGRGNEQFF

V: TRBV30
size: .
J: TRBJ1-6
D: .
DNA: TGTGCCTGGAATCGACTTGGGGTTAATTCACCCCTCCACTTT
CDR3: CAWNRLGVNSPLHF

V: TRBV5-1
size: .
J: TRBJ2-1
D: TRBD2
DNA: TGCGCCAGCAGCACGGCTAGCGGGGGGACAAGCTCCTACAATGAGCAGTTCTTC
CDR3: CASSTASGGTSSYNEQFF

V: TRBV10-3
size: .
J: TRBJ1-4
D: TRBD1
DNA: TGTGCCATCAGTGAACAGGGGGCGCATGAAAAACTGTTTTTT
CDR3: CAISEQGAHEKLFF

V: TRBV24-1
size: few
J: TRBJ2-1
D: .
DNA: TGTGCCACCAGTGGGGCTTCCGGGACAACCTACAATGAGCAGTTCTTC
CDR3: CATSGASGTTYNEQFF

V: TRBV28
size: .
J: TRBJ2-1
D: TRBD2
DNA: TGTGCCAGCAGCCTAGGGACTAGCATATACGGTGAGCAGTTCTTC
CDR3: CASSLGTSIYGEQFF

V: TRBV2
size: .
J: TRBJ2-1
D: .
DNA: TGTGCCAGCAGTGAAGGAGGGTTTTCCTACAATGAGCAGTTCTTC
CDR3: CASSEGGFSYNEQFF

V: TRBV6-5
size: .
J: TRBJ2-5
D: .
DNA: TGTGCCAGCAGTTTAGGACTTTATGAGGAGACCCAGTACTTC
CDR3: CASSLGLYEETQYF

V: TRBV5-1
size: .
J: TRBJ2-3
D: TRBD1
DNA: TGCGCCAGCAGCGTTGACAGGGTTCCCACAGATACGCAGTATTTT
CDR3: CASSVDRVPTDTQYF

V: TRBV7-2
size: .
J: TRBJ1-5
D: .
DNA: TGTGCCAGCAGCTTATTCAGGGGCAATCAGCCCCAGCATTTT
CDR3: CASSLFRGNQPQHF

V: TRBV19
size: .
J: TRBJ2-3
D: TRBD2
DNA: TGTGCCAGTAGTATCCCCGGGACTAGCGGCCACACAGATACGCAGTATTTT
CDR3: CASSIPGTSGHTDTQYF

V: TRBV3-1/TRBV3-2
size: .
J: TRBJ2-1
D: .
DNA: TGTGCCAGCAGCCAAGATATACGACACCCCAATGAGCAGTTCTTC
CDR3: CASSQDIRHPNEQFF

V: TRBV5-1
size: .
J: TRBJ1-1
D: TRBD1
DNA: TGCGCCAGCAGCACGGACAGGGGTACTGAAGCTTTCTTT
CDR3: CASSTDRGTEAFF

V: TRBV7-6
size: few
J: TRBJ2-2
D: TRBD1
DNA: TGTGCCAGCAGTGGGACAGGGGCGCTCACCGGGGAGCTGTTTTTT
CDR3: CASSGTGALTGELFF

V: TRBV4-1
size: few
J: TRBJ1-5
D: .
DNA: TGCGCCGCGGGCGCGGGGGTAAATCAGCCCCAGCATTTT
CDR3: CAAGAGVNQPQHF

V: TRBV4-2
size: .
J: TRBJ2-1
D: TRBD2
DNA: TGTGCCAGCAGCCAGTTGGGGGGGAATGAGCAGTTCTTC
CDR3: CASSQLGGNEQFF

V: TRBV19
size: .
J: TRBJ1-3
D: TRBD1
DNA: TGTGCCAGTCAGTCCGGACAGGGAACAGGAAACACCATATATTTT
CDR3: CASQSGQGTGNTIYF